One and the same sample provided the 3 T cell receptor beta chains below, sequenced in a study of cytomegalovirus exposure and HLA in healthy donors. The PCR employed 60 Vbeta primers together with 13 Jbeta primers. Some clones are missing from TCRdb's copy, which holds only in-frame ones; the method was immunoSEQ multiplex PCR. The repertoire holds around 150,000 clones, with under 85% as singletons. What was sequenced was PBMCs. The receptors derive from a man in his forties or fifties in good health and CMV-seropositive.

The CDR3 DNA is TGCGCCAGCAGCCAAGCGGTGGACAGGGCCTACGAGCAGTACTTC. It is translated as CASSQAVDRAYEQYF. V gene TRBV4-1 combines with J gene TRBJ2-7, with 8 positions matching TRBD1. Germline V gene sequence: CDR1 MGHRA, CDR2 YSYEKL. The CDR3 length is 15 residues. The V gene end was trimmed by 1 base and the J gene end by 2 bases; junction bases not matched to a gene: 4.

Concerning this clone: Other DNA sequences within the sample encode an identical CDR3. The chain joins TRBV10-1 to TRBJ1-5; perhaps TRBD1 as D (5 bases). This CDR3 has 16 residues. Deletions cut 3 bases from V and 9 bases from J, with 21 bases between. The germline V gene encodes CDR1 WNHNN and CDR2 SYGVQD (reference sequence). The CDR3 bases are TGCGCCAGCAGTGACGTAACAGGCTCCCATGGCTCGCCCCAGCATTTT. This sequence encodes CASSDVTGSHGSPQHF.

This clone was counted a few times. V and J are TRBV28 and TRBJ2-7, with a possible D match to TRBD1 (7 bases). This CDR3 is built from 20 residues. From germline, CDR1 is MDHEN and CDR2 SYDVKM. Trimming took off 4 bases at V and 6 bases at J, with 34 bases between the two ends. CDR3 bases: TGTGCCAGCAGTTCATTCCCGACAGGGAGGTTCGGTTCCCCCTCCCGCGAGCAGTACTTC. Its protein product is CASSSFPTGRFGSPSREQYF.